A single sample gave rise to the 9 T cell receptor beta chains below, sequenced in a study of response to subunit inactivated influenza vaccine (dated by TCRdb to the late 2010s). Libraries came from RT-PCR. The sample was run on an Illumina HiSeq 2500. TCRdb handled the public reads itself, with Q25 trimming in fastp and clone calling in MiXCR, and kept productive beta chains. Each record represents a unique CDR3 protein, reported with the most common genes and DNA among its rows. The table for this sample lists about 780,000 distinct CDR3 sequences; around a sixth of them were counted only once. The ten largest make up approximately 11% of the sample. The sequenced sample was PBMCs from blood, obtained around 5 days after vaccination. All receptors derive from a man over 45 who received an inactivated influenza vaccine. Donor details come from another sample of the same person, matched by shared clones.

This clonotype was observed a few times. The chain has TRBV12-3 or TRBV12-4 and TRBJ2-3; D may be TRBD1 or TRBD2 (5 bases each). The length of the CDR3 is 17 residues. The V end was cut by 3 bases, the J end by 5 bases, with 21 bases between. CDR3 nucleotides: TGTGCCAGCAGTTTCAAAGGGGCACGATTCGGGATAGATACGCAGTATTTT. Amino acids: CASSFKGARFGIDTQYF.

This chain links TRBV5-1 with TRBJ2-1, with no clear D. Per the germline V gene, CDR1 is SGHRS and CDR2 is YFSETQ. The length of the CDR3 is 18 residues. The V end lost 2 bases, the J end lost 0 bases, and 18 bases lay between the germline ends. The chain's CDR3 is CASSLGPLMLGSYNEQFF. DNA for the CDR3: TGCGCCAGCAGCTTAGGACCCCTAATGCTGGGCTCCTACAATGAGCAGTTCTTC.

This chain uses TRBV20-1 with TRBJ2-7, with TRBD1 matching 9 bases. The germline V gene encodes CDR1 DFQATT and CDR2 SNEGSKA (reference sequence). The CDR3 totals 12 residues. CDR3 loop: CSGGQGRYEQYF. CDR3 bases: TGCAGCGGGGGACAGGGTCGGTACGAGCAGTACTTC.

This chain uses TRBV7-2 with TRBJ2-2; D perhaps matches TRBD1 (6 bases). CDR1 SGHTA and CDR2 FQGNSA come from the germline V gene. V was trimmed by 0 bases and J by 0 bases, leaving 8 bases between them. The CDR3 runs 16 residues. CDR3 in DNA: TGTGCCAGCAGCTTAGCGGGGGCTGCGAACACCGGGGAGCTGTTTTTT. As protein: CASSLAGAANTGELFF.

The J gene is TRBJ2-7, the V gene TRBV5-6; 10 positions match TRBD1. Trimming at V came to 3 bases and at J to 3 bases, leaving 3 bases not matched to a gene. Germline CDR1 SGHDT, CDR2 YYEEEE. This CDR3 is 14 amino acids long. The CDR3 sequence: CASSWGTGDYEQYF. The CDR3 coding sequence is TGTGCCAGCAGCTGGGGGACAGGGGACTACGAGCAGTACTTC.

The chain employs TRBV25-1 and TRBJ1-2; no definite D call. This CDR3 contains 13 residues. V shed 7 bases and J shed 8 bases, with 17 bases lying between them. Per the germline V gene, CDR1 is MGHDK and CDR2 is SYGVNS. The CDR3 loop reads CASIGSGRWGYTF. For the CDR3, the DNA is TGTGCCAGCATTGGATCCGGGCGTTGGGGCTACACCTTC.

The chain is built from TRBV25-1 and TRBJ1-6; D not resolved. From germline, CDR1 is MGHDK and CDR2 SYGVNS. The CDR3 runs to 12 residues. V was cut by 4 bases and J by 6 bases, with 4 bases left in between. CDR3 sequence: CASSGTNSPLHF. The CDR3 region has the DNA TGTGCCAGCAGTGGGACTAATTCACCCCTCCACTTT.

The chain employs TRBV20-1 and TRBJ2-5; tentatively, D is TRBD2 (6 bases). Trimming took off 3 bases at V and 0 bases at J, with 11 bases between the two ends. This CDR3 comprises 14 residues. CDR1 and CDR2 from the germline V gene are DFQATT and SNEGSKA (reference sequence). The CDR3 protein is CSASGGEYQETQYF. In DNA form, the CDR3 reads TGCAGTGCTAGCGGGGGAGAGTACCAAGAGACCCAGTACTTC.

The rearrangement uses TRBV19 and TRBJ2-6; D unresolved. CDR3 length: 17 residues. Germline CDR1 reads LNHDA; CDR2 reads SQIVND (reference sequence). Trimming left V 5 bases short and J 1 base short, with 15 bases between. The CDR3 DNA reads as TGTGCCAGTAGTGCTCGAACTATATCTTCTGGGGCCAACGTCCTGACTTTC. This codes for CASSARTISSGANVLTF.